The 2 T cell receptor beta chains presented below share a single source sample, sequenced in a study of spatial heterogeneity in lung cancer. TCRdb re-called the 5' RACE reads with MiXCR, one entry per CDR3 protein. The data show some 20,000 distinct CDR3 sequences, about 3.3% seen once. Regarding time point: sample taken at primary tumor resection. The source was PBMCs, collected at surgery. The receptors derive from a female donor with early-stage non-small cell lung cancer.

Ten or more counts support this clonotype. This chain joins TRBV7-9 and TRBJ1-3; no firm D call. Trimming shortened V by 5 bases and J by 0 bases, and 8 bases separated the two germline ends. The CDR3 covers 14 residues. Germline loops: CDR1 SEHNR, CDR2 FQNEAQ (reference sequence). CDR3 loop: CASSPQVSGNTIYF. The CDR3 DNA reads TGTGCCAGCAGCCCCCAGGTCTCTGGAAACACCATATATTTT.

This clonotype has ten or more counts. The rearrangement links TRBV11-3 to TRBJ1-1; no definite D call. The germline V and J ends were trimmed by 0 bases and 4 bases, with 12 bases remaining between them. The CDR3 loop spans 15 amino acids. Germline V gene data show CDR1 as SGHNT and CDR2 as YENEEA. Written as DNA, the CDR3 is TGTGCCAGCAGCTTAGATAGCGGGCTCGGCACTGAAGCTTTCTTT. It codes for CASSLDSGLGTEAFF.